Below are 2 T cell receptor beta chains sequenced from a single sample in a study of tumor-infiltrating lymphocytes in oesophageal squamous cell carcinoma. Using its own MiXCR run on the PCR reads, TCRdb lists one record per CDR3 protein. The table has some 20,000 distinct CDR3 sequences, under 50% seen once. Sequencing was performed on normal esophageal tissue next to the tumor. The origin of the receptors is a male donor with esophageal squamous cell carcinoma.

The chain employs TRBV7-6 and TRBJ1-4; D gene uncertain. Between the trimmed V and J ends, which lost 2 bases and 7 bases, there was a span of 14 bases. This CDR3 has 15 residues. Germline lookup yields CDR1 SGHVS and CDR2 FNYEAQ. The CDR3 region has the DNA TGTGCCAGCAGCTTATTCCAGGAAAGAGGTGAAAAACTGTTTTTT. Amino acids: CASSLFQERGEKLFF.

This clonotype was found many times. The CDR3 sequence is CASSALGQNTGELFF. Here the CDR3 DNA reads TGCGCCAGCAGTGCCCTCGGACAGAACACCGGGGAGCTGTTTTTT. The V call is TRBV10-1, the J call TRBJ2-2; possible D gene TRBD1, 5 bases. V was trimmed by 4 bases and J by 1 base, leaving 10 bases between them. This CDR3 contains 15 residues. Germline-derived CDR1 and CDR2 are WNHNN and SYGVQD (reference sequence).